The entry below describes one T cell receptor beta chain. The antigen is undetermined. The data belong to a study of T-cell memory formation after mild COVID-19. Broader study findings: Pre-infection memory held some responding clones, suggesting pre-existing cross-reactive T cells responded. Unconfirmed was the SARS-CoV-2 specificity of second-wave clones that peaked on day 37.

CDR1 DFQATT and CDR2 SNEGSKA come from the germline V gene (reference sequence). The V gene lost 3 bases and the J gene lost 3 bases, with 12 bases spanning the gap. This CDR3 comprises 13 residues. TCRdb re-analysed the 5' RACE reads in MiXCR, keeping a single row per CDR3 protein. The sample contains roughly 300,000 distinct CDR3 sequences, about 13% of which appear only once. The chain employs TRBV20-1 and TRBJ2-7, with no clear D. The sequenced material came from PBMCs or a T cell subset sorted from them (not recorded which). The TCR sequence derives from a man between 18 and 29 years old who had mild COVID-19 (a few samples of this study predate the infection). Cell type and time point are not known. CDR3 sequence (DNA): TGCAGTGCTAGGACCCCCCCACTCTACGAGCAGTACTTC. Translation: CSARTPPLYEQYF.